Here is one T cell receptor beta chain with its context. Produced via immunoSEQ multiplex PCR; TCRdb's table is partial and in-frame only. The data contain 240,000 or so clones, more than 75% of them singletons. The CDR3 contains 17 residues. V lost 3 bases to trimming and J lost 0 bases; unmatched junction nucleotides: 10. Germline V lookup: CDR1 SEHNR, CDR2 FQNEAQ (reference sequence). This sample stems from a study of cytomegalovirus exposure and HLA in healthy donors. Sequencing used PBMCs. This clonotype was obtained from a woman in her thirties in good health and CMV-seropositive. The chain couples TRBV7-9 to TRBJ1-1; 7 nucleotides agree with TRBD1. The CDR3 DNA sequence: TGTGCCAGCAGCTTGTGGGGTAACAGGGGCCTGAACACTGAAGCTTTCTTT. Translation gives CASSLWGNRGLNTEAFF.